The rows below give T cell receptor beta chains drawn from one sample of a study of blood T cell repertoires in COVID-19. The assay was immunoSEQ multiplex PCR, and TCRdb's table has in-frame clones only and misses some. Of fewer than 450,000 clones listed, roughly 91% are singletons. The sample consisted of PBMCs or T cells enriched from blood (not recorded which). These receptors came from a woman under 30 who had recovered from COVID-19. CDR3s include the opening cysteine and the closing phenylalanine or tryptophan. The D gene is left open where the match is weak. A clone size is listed for some rows: how often the clone was seen (once, few, many), or a class if it is expanded.

j_gene,d_gene,v_gene,len,abundance,CDR3nt,CDR3aa
TRBJ1-1,.,TRBV9,14,.,TGTGCCAGCAGCGAGGGACATGTGAACACTGAAGCTTTCTTT,CASSEGHVNTEAFF
TRBJ1-2,.,TRBV3-1/TRBV3-2,12,.,TGTGCCAGCAGTCGAGCAGGGCGCGGCTACACCTTC,CASSRAGRGYTF
TRBJ1-2,.,TRBV20-1,13,.,TGCAGTGCTAATGATCCGGTGTTATATGGCTACACCTTC,CSANDPVLYGYTF
TRBJ2-3,TRBD2,TRBV3-1/TRBV3-2,16,.,TGTGCCAGCAGCGCTAGGGGAGGGGCCCGCACAGATACGCAGTATTTT,CASSARGGARTDTQYF
TRBJ1-3,TRBD1,TRBV4-2,19,.,TGTGCCAGCAGCCAAGTTGAGTTGCAGGGGGCCTACTCTGGAAACACCATATATTTT,CASSQVELQGAYSGNTIYF
TRBJ2-7,.,TRBV3-1/TRBV3-2,16,few,TGTGCCAGCAGCCAAGCTAGGGTCGGGAGCTCCTACGAGCAGTACTTC,CASSQARVGSSYEQYF
TRBJ2-7,TRBD1,TRBV28,15,.,TGTGCCAGCAGCTCGGGACAGCTTTCCTCCGGAGAGCAGTACTTC,CASSSGQLSSGEQYF
TRBJ1-4,TRBD1,TRBV5-4,14,.,TGTGCCAGCAGAAAGGCAGGGGGCAATGAAAAACTGTTTTTT,CASRKAGGNEKLFF
TRBJ1-5,.,TRBV6-5,13,.,TGTGCCAGCATGAGTGCCAACAATCAGCCCCAGCATTTT,CASMSANNQPQHF
TRBJ2-7,.,TRBV2,12,.,TGTGCCAGCAGATCAAATAACTTCGAGCAGTACTTC,CASRSNNFEQYF
TRBJ2-7,.,TRBV11-2,14,.,TGTGCCAGCAGCTTAAATAGCGGATCCTACGAGCAGTACTTC,CASSLNSGSYEQYF
TRBJ2-7,.,TRBV6-2/TRBV6-3,13,many,TGTGCCAGCAGCCAAGGGGCGGAGACAGGCCAGTACTTC,CASSQGAETGQYF
TRBJ1-3,.,TRBV21-1,16,.,TGTGCCAGCAGCAGTGGACAGGGCAGCTCTGGAAACACCATATATTTT,CASSSGQGSSGNTIYF
TRBJ1-3,.,TRBV9,15,.,TGTGCCAGCAGCGTCGGCCAGGGTTTCGGAAACACCATATATTTT,CASSVGQGFGNTIYF
TRBJ2-2,.,TRBV19,15,.,TGTGCCAGTAGTATCAGGCAGAGTTACACCGGGGAGCTGTTTTTT,CASSIRQSYTGELFF
TRBJ2-3,.,TRBV24-1,16,few,TGTGCCACCAGTGATTTGGGAGGGGGCGAGGTTGATACGCAGTATTTT,CATSDLGGGEVDTQYF
TRBJ2-3,.,TRBV6-1,14,.,TGTGCCAGCAGTGAGGGGAGAGATTCAGATACGCAGTATTTT,CASSEGRDSDTQYF
TRBJ1-4,TRBD1,TRBV5-6,18,.,TGTGCCAGCAGCTTTTATCCGGGACAGGGAGGCGGTAATGAAAAACTGTTTTTT,CASSFYPGQGGGNEKLFF
TRBJ1-2,.,TRBV9,17,.,TGTGCCAGCAGCGTAGGAGGGACAACGGCCCCTAACTATGGCTACACCTTC,CASSVGGTTAPNYGYTF
TRBJ2-1,TRBD1,TRBV3-1/TRBV3-2,15,.,TGTGCCAGCAGCGATGATAACAGACAGGGAAGTGAGCAGTTCTTC,CASSDDNRQGSEQFF
TRBJ1-2,.,TRBV6-5,13,.,TGTGCCAGCAGTATTAGGGGAAACTATGGCTACACCTTC,CASSIRGNYGYTF
TRBJ2-3,.,TRBV6-6,16,.,TGTGCCAGCAGTTACTCTCGCGGGGCCCTCACAGATACGCAGTATTTT,CASSYSRGALTDTQYF
TRBJ2-1,TRBD1,TRBV4-1,17,.,TGCGCCAGCAGCCTCTACCGGACAGGGGGGTTGTACAATGAGCAGTTCTTC,CASSLYRTGGLYNEQFF